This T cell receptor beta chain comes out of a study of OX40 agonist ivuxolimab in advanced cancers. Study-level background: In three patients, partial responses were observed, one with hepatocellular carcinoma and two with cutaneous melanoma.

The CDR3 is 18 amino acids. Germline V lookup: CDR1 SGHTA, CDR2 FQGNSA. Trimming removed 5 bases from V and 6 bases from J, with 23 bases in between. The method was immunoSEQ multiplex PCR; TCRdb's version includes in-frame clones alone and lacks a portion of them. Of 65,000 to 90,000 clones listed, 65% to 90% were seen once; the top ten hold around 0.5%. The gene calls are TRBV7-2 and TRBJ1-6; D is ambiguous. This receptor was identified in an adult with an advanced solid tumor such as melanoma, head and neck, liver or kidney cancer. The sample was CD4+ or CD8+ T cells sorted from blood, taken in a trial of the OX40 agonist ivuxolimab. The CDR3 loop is CASSLTALRTSANSPLHF. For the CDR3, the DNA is TGTGCCAGCAGCCTAACCGCGTTACGTACGTCCGCTAATTCACCCCTCCACTTT.